This T cell receptor beta chain stems from a study of technical replicates of blood from several donors. The trim removed 5 bases at V and 8 bases at J, leaving 12 bases unmatched. Looked up from germline, CDR1 is SGHKS and CDR2 is YYEKEE (reference sequence). This CDR3 contains 16 residues. Libraries were prepared by immunoSEQ multiplex PCR; TCRdb keeps only in-frame clonotypes and omits some of them. The table includes about 99,000 clones, 95% detected once. The receptor was isolated from a human donor in good health. The chain is built from TRBV5-5 and TRBJ2-2, with 10 bases that match TRBD2. The sequenced sample consisted of T cells isolated from PBMCs. CDR3 in DNA: TGTGCCAGCAGGACCGGGACTAGCGTTCTGGGAGGGGAGCTGTTTTTT. This sequence encodes CASRTGTSVLGGELFF.